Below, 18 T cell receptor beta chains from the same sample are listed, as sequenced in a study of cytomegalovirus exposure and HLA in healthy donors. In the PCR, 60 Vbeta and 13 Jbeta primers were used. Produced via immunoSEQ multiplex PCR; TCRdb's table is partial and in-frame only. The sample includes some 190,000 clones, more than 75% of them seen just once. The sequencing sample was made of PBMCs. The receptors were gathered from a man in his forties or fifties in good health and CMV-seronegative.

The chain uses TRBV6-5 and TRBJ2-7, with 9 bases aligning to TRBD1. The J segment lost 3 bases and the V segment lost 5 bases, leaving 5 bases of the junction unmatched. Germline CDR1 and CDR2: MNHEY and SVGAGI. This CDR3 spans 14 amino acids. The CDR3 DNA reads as TGTGCCAGCAGTGGGACAGGGAACCACTACGAGCAGTACTTC. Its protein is CASSGTGNHYEQYF.

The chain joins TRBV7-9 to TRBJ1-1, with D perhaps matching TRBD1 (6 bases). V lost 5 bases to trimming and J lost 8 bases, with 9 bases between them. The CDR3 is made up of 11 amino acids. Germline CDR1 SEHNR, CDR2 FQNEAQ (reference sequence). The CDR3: CASSPQGEAFF. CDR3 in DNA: TGTGCCAGCAGCCCCCAGGGGGAAGCTTTCTTT. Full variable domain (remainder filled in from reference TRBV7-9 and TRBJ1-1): DTGVSQNPRHKITKRGQNVTFRCDPISEHNRLYWYRQTLGQGPEFLTYFQNEAQLEKSRLLSDRFSAERPKGSFSTLEIQRTEQGDSAMYLCASSPQGEAFFGQGTRLTVV.

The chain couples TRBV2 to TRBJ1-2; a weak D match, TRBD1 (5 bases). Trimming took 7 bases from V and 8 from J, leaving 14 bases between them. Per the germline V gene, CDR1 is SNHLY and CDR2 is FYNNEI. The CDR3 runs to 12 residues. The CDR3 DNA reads TGTGCCAGCACCCGGGGGACCCGCGGCTACACCTTC. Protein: CASTRGTRGYTF.

CDR3 region: CASSSSRNTGELFF. DNA of the CDR3: TGTGCCAGTAGTAGCAGTCGGAACACCGGGGAGCTGTTTTTT. The chain has TRBV19 and TRBJ2-2, with D unresolved. Trimming took 4 bases from V and 1 from J, leaving 7 bases between them. Germline CDR1 LNHDA, CDR2 SQIVND (reference sequence). This CDR3 comprises 14 residues.

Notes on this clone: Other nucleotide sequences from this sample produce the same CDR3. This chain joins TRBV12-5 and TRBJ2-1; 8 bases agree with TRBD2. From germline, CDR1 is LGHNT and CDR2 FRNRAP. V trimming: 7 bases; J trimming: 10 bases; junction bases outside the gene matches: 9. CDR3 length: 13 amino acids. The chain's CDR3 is CASAASGLEEQFF. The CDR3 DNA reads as TGTGCTAGTGCCGCTAGCGGGCTGGAAGAGCAGTTCTTC.

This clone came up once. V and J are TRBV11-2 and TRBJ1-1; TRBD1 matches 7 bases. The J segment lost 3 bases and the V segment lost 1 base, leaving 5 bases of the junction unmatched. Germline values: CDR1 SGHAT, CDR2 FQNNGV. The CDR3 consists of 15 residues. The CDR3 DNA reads TGTGCCAGCAGCTTAGCGACAGGGAGGTACACTGAAGCTTTCTTT. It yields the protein CASSLATGRYTEAFF.

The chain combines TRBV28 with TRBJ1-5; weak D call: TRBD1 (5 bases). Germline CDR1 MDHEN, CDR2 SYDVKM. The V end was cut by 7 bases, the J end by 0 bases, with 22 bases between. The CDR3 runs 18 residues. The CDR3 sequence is CASTTGLLRGISNQPQHF. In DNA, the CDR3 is TGTGCCAGCACGACGGGACTCCTCCGTGGGATTAGCAATCAGCCCCAGCATTTT.

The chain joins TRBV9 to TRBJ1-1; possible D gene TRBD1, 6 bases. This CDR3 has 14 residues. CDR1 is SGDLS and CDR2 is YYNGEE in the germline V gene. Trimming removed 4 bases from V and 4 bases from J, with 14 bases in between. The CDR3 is CASSPTTGSTEAFF. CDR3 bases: TGTGCCAGCAGCCCCACGACAGGTTCCACTGAAGCTTTCTTT. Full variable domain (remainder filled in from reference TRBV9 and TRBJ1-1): DSGVTQTPKHLITATGQRVTLRCSPRSGDLSVYWYQQSLDQGLQFLIQYYNGEERAKGNILERFSAQQFPDLHSELNLSSLELGDSALYFCASSPTTGSTEAFFGQGTRLTVV.

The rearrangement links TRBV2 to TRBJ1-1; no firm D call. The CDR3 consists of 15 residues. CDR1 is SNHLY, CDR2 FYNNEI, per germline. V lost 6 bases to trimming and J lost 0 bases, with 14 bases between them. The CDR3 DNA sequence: TGTGCCAGCAGCGCCGCGAAACGATTGAACACTGAAGCTTTCTTT. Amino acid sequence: CASSAAKRLNTEAFF.

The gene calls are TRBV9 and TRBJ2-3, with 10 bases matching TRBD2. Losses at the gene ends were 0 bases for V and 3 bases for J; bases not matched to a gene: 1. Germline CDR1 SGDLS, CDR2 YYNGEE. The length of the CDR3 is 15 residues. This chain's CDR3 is CASSVGAGGTDTQYF. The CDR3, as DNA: TGTGCCAGCAGCGTAGGAGCGGGGGGGACAGATACGCAGTATTTT. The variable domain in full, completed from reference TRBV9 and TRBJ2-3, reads DSGVTQTPKHLITATGQRVTLRCSPRSGDLSVYWYQQSLDQGLQFLIQYYNGEERAKGNILERFSAQQFPDLHSELNLSSLELGDSALYFCASSVGAGGTDTQYFGPGTRLTVL.

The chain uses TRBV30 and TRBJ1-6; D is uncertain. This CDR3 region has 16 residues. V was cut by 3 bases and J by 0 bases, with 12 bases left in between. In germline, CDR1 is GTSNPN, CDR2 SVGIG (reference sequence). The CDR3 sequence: CAWSPKESSYNSPLHF. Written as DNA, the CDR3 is TGTGCCTGGAGCCCCAAAGAGAGCTCCTATAATTCACCCCTCCACTTT.

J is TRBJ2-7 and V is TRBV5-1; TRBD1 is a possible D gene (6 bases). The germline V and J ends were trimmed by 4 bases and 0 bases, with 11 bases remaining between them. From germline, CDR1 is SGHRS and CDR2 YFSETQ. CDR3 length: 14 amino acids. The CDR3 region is CASSPQGHSYEQYF. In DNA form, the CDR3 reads TGCGCCAGCAGCCCCCAGGGACACTCCTACGAGCAGTACTTC. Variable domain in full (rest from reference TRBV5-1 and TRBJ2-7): KAGVTQTPRYLIKTRGQQVTLSCSPISGHRSVSWYQQTPGQGLQFLFEYFSETQRNKGNFPGRFSGRQFSNSRSEMNVSTLELGDSALYLCASSPQGHSYEQYFGPGTRLTVT.

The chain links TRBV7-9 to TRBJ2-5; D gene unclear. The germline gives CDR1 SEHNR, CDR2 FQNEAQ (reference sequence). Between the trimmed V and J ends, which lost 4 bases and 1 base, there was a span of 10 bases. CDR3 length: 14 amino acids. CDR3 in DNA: TGTGCCAGCAGCTACCAGGCTACCCAAGAGACCCAGTACTTC. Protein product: CASSYQATQETQYF.

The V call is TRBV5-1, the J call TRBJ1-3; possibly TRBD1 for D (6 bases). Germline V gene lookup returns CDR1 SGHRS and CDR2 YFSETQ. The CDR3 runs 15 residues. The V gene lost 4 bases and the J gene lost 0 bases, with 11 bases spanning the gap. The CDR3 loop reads CASSPTGSSGNTIYF. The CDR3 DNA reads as TGCGCCAGCAGCCCAACAGGGAGCTCTGGAAACACCATATATTTT. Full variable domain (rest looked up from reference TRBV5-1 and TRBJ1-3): KAGVTQTPRYLIKTRGQQVTLSCSPISGHRSVSWYQQTPGQGLQFLFEYFSETQRNKGNFPGRFSGRQFSNSRSEMNVSTLELGDSALYLCASSPTGSSGNTIYFGEGSWLTVV.

The CDR3 sequence is CASSALDRSGNEQFF. CDR3 nucleotide sequence: TGTGCCAGCAGTGCACTCGACAGGTCGGGCAATGAGCAGTTCTTC. The chain recombines TRBV25-1 with TRBJ2-1; possible D gene TRBD1, 6 bases. This CDR3 has 15 amino acids. CDR1 and CDR2 from the germline V gene are MGHDK and SYGVNS. V gave up 4 bases and J gave up 6 bases, with 16 bases separating them. The variable domain in full, with the rest retrieved from reference TRBV25-1 and TRBJ2-1, is EADIYQTPRYLVIGTGKKITLECSQTMGHDKMYWYQQDPGMELHLIHYSYGVNSTEKGDLSSESTVSRIRTEHFPLTLESARPSHTSQYLCASSALDRSGNEQFFGPGTRLTVL.

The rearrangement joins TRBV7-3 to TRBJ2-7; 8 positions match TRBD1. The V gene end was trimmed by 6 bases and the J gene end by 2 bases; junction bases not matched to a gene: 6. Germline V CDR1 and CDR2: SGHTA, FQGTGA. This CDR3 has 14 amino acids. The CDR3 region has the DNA TGTGCCAGCAGGTCAGGACAGGGTACCTACGAGCAGTACTTC. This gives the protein CASRSGQGTYEQYF.

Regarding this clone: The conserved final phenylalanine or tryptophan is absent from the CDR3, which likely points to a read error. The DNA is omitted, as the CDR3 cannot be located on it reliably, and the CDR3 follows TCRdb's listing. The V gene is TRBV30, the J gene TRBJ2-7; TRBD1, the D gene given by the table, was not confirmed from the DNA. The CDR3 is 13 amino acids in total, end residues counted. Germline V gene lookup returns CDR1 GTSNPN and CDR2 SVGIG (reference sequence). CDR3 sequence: CAYQAGGEYEQRL.

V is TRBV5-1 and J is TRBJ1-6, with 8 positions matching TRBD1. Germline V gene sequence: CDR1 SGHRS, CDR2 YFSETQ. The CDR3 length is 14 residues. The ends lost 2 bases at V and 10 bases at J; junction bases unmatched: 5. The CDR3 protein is CASSFGQGESPLHF. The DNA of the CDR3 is TGCGCCAGCAGCTTCGGACAGGGAGAATCACCCCTCCACTTT. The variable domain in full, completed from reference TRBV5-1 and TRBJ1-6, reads KAGVTQTPRYLIKTRGQQVTLSCSPISGHRSVSWYQQTPGQGLQFLFEYFSETQRNKGNFPGRFSGRQFSNSRSEMNVSTLELGDSALYLCASSFGQGESPLHFGNGTRLTVT.